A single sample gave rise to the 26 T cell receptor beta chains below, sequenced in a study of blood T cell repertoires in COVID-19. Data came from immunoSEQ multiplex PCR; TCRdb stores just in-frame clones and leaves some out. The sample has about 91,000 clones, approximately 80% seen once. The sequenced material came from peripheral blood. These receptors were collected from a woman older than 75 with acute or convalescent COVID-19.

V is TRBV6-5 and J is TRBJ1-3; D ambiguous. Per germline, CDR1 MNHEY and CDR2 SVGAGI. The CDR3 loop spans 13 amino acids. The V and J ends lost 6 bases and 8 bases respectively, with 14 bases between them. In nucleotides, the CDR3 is TGTGCCAGCAGCCAACCACCCGGGGACACCATATATTTT. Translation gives CASSQPPGDTIYF.

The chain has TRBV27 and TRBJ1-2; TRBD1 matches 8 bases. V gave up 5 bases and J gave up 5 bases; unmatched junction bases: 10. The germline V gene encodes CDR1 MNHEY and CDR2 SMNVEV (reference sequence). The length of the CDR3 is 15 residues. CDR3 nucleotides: TGTGCCAGCAGTACGGGGGACAGGCAGGGATATGGCTACACCTTC. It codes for CASSTGDRQGYGYTF.

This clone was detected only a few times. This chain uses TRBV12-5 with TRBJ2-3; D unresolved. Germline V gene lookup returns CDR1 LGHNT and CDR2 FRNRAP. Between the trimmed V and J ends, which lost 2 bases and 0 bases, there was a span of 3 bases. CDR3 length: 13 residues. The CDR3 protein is CASGLQSTDTQYF. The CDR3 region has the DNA TGTGCTAGTGGTTTGCAGAGCACAGATACGCAGTATTTT.

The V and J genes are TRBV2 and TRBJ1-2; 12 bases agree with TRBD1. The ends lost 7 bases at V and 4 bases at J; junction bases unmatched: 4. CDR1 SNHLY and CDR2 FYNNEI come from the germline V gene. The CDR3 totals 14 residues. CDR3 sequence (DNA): TGTGCCAGCACCGGGACAGGGGGCCCCTATGGCTACACCTTC. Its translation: CASTGTGGPYGYTF.

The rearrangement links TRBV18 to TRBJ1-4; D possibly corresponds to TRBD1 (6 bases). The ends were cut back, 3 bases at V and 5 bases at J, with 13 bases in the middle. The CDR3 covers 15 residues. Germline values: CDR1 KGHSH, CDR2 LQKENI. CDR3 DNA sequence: TGTGCCAGCTCACCCACAGGGCAGCAGAATGAAAAACTGTTTTTT. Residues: CASSPTGQQNEKLFF.

The CDR3 spells CASSPGQGGQPQHF. The CDR3 coding sequence is TGTGCCAGCAGCCCGGGACAGGGAGGTCAGCCCCAGCATTTT. The gene calls are TRBV6-5 and TRBJ1-5; 9 bases align to TRBD1. V lost 6 bases and J lost 6; bases outside the gene matches: 6. CDR1 MNHEY and CDR2 SVGAGI come from the germline V gene. The CDR3 sequence is 14 residues long.

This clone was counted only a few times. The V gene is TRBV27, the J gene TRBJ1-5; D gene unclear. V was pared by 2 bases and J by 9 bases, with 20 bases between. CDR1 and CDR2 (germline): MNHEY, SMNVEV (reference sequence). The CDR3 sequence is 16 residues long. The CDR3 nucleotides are TGTGCCAGCAGTTTAACCTCTGTCCTCGGATCTAGGCCCCAGCATTTT. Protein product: CASSLTSVLGSRPQHF.

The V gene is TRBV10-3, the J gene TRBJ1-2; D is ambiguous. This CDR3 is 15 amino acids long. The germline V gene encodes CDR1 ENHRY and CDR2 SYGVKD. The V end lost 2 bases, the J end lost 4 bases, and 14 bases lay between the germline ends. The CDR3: CAISELAEARYGYTF. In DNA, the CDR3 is TGTGCCATCAGTGAGCTGGCTGAGGCCCGCTATGGCTACACCTTC.

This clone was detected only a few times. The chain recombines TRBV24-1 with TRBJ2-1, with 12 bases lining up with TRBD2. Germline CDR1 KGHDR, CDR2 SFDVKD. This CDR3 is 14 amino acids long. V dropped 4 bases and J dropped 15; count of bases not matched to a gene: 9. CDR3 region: CATSDSGLAGRGFF. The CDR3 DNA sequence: TGTGCCACCAGTGACTCCGGACTAGCGGGGAGAGGGTTCTTC.

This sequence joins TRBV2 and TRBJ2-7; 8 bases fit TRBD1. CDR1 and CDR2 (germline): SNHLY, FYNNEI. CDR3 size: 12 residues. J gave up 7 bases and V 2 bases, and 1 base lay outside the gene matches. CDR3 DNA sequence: TGTGCCAGCAGTGAACAGGGGGCTGAGCAGTACTTC. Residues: CASSEQGAEQYF. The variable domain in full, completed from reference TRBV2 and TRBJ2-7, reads EPEVTQTPSHQVTQMGQEVILRCVPISNHLYFYWYRQILGQKVEFLVSFYNNEISEKSEIFDDQFSVERPDGSNFTLKIRSTKLEDSAMYFCASSEQGAEQYFGPGTRLTVT.

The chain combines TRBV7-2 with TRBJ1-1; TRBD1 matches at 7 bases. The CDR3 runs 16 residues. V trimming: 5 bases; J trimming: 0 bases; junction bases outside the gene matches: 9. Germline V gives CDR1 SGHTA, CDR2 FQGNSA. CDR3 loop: CASSPRTGLMNTEAFF. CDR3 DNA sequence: TGTGCCAGCAGCCCCCGGACAGGTTTGATGAACACTGAAGCTTTCTTT.

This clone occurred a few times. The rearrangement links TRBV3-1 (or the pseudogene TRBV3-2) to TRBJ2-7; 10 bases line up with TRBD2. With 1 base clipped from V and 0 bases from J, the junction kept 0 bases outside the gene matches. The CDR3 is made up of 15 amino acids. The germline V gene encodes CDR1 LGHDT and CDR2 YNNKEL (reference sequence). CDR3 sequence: CASSQASGGSYEQYF. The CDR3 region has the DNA TGTGCCAGCAGCCAAGCTAGCGGGGGCTCCTACGAGCAGTACTTC.

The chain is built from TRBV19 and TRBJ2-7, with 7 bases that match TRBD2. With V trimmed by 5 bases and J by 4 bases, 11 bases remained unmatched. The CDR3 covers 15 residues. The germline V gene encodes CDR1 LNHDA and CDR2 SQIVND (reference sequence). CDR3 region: CASSLGRTGGYEQYF. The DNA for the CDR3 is TGTGCCAGTAGTCTGGGGCGAACGGGAGGTTACGAGCAGTACTTC.

CDR3 coding DNA: TGTGCCAGCACCCACCCTCCAGATTACGAGCAGTACTTC. It translates to CASTHPPDYEQYF. This rearrangement joins TRBV11-2 to TRBJ2-7; D unresolved. V lost 7 bases and J lost 4, with 14 bases in between. CDR3 length: 13 residues. Germline CDR1 is SGHAT and CDR2 is FQNNGV.

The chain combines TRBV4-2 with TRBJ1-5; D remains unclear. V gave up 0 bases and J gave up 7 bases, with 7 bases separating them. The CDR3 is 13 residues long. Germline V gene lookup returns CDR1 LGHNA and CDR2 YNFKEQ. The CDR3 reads CASSQDTGQPQHF. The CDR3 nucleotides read TGTGCCAGCAGCCAAGACACCGGGCAGCCCCAGCATTTT.

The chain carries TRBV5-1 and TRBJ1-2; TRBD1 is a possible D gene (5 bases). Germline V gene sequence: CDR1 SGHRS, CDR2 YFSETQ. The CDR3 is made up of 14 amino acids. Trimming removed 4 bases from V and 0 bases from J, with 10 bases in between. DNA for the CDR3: TGCGCCAGCAGCGGTGCGACAGCTAACTATGGCTACACCTTC. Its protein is CASSGATANYGYTF.

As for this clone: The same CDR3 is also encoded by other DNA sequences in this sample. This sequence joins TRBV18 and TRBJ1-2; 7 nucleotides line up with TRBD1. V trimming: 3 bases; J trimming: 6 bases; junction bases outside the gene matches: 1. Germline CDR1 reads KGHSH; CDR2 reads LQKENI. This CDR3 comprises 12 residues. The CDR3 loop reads CASSPTGDGYTF. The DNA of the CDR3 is TGTGCCAGCTCACCTACAGGGGATGGCTACACCTTC.

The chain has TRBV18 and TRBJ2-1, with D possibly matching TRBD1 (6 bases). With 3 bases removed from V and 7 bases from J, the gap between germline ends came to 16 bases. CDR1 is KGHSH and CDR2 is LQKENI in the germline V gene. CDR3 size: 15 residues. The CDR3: CASSPGASSGNEQFF. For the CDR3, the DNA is TGTGCCAGCTCACCGGGGGCGAGTAGTGGGAATGAGCAGTTCTTC.

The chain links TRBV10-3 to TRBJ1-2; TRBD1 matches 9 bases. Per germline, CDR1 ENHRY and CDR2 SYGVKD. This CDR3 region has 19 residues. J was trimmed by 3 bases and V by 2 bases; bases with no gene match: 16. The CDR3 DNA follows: TGTGCCATCAGTGAGATACGGCCCTCAAACAGGGGGCCACACTATGGCTACACCTTC. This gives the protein CAISEIRPSNRGPHYGYTF.

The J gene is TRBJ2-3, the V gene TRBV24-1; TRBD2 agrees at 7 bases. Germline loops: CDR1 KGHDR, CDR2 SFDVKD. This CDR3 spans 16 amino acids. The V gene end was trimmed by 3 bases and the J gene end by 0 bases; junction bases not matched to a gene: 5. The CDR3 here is CATSDLRTSSTDTQYF. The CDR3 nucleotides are TGTGCCACCAGTGATCTCAGGACTAGTAGCACAGATACGCAGTATTTT.

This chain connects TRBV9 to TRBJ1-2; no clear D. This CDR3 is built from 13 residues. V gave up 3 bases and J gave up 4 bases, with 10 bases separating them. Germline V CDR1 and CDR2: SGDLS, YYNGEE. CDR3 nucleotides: TGTGCCAGCAGCGCGGACTCCGCCTATGGCTACACCTTC. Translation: CASSADSAYGYTF. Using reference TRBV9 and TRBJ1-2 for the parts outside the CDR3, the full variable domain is DSGVTQTPKHLITATGQRVTLRCSPRSGDLSVYWYQQSLDQGLQFLIQYYNGEERAKGNILERFSAQQFPDLHSELNLSSLELGDSALYFCASSADSAYGYTFGSGTRLTVV.

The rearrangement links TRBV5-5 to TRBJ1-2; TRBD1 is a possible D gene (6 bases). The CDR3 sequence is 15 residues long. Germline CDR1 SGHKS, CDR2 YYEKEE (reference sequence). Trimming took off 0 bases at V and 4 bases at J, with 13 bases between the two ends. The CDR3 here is CASSLASGGLYGYTF. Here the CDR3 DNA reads TGTGCCAGCAGCTTGGCCTCGGGGGGGCTCTATGGCTACACCTTC.

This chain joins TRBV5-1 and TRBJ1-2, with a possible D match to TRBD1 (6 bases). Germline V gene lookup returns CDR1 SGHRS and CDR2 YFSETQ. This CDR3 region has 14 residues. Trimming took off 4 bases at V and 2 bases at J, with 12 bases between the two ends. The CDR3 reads CASSRGQENYGYTF. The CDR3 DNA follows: TGCGCCAGCAGCCGGGGACAAGAAAACTATGGCTACACCTTC. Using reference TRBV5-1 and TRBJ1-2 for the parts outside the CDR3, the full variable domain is KAGVTQTPRYLIKTRGQQVTLSCSPISGHRSVSWYQQTPGQGLQFLFEYFSETQRNKGNFPGRFSGRQFSNSRSEMNVSTLELGDSALYLCASSRGQENYGYTFGSGTRLTVV.

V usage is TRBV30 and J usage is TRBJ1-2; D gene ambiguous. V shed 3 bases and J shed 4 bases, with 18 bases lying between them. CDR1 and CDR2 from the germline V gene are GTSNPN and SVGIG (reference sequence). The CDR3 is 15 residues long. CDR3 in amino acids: CAWSPPLLESYGYTF. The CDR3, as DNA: TGTGCCTGGAGCCCCCCTTTGCTCGAGAGCTATGGCTACACCTTC. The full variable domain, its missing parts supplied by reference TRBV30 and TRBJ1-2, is SQTIHQWPATLVQPVGSPLSLECTVEGTSNPNLYWYRQAAGRGLQLLFYSVGIGQISSEVPQNLSASRPQDRQFILSSKKLLLSDSGFYLCAWSPPLLESYGYTFGSGTRLTVV.

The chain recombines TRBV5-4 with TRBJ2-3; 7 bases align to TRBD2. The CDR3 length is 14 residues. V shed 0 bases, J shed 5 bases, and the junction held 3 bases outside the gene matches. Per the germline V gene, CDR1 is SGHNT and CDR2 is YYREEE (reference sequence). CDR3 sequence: CASSLAGGGDTQYF. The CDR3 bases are TGTGCCAGCAGCTTGGCTGGCGGGGGAGATACGCAGTATTTT.

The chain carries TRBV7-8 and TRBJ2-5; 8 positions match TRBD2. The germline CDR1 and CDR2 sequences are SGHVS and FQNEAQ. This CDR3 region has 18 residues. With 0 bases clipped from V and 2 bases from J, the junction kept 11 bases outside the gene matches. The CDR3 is CASSLAPGGRVGQETQYF. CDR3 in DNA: TGTGCCAGCAGCTTAGCGCCGGGAGGGAGGGTTGGACAAGAGACCCAGTACTTC.